These T cell receptor beta chains were read from a single sample in a study of blood T cell repertoires in COVID-19. TCRdb keeps only in-frame clones here, not all; method: immunoSEQ multiplex PCR. The table shows hundreds of thousands of clones, with approximately 90% occurring only once. Sequencing was done on a sample of PBMCs or T cells enriched from blood (not recorded which). The receptors were gathered from a woman in her forties or fifties who had recovered from COVID-19. CDR3s include the opening cysteine and the closing phenylalanine or tryptophan. Fields, in order: D gene, clone size, J gene, V gene, CDR3 protein, CDR3 DNA. A D gene is named only where the DNA matches it firmly. Not every row has a clone size; where given, it reads once, few, many or a size class.

NA,NA,TRBJ1-5,TRBV7-2,CASSPSGYGQPQHF,TGTGCCAGCAGCCCTAGTGGGTACGGTCAGCCCCAGCATTTT
TRBD2,NA,TRBJ2-4,TRBV20-1,CSASRGGGRAKNIQYF,TGCAGTGCTAGTCGGGGGGGTGGGCGAGCCAAAAACATTCAGTACTTC
NA,once,TRBJ1-1,TRBV21-1,CASSGHSRGNPEGTEAFF,TGTGCCAGCAGCGGACACTCAAGGGGCAACCCGGAGGGGACTGAAGCTTTCTTT
TRBD1,NA,TRBJ1-2,TRBV5-1,CASSLGDRANYGYTF,TGCGCCAGCAGCTTGGGTGACAGGGCTAACTATGGCTACACCTTC
NA,NA,TRBJ2-3,TRBV5-1,CASSLRGGGTDTQYF,TGCGCCAGCAGCCTAAGAGGGGGTGGCACAGATACGCAGTATTTT
TRBD1,NA,TRBJ1-4,TRBV7-9,CASSLLTGGEKLFF,TGTGCCAGCAGCTTATTGACAGGGGGTGAAAAACTGTTTTTT
TRBD2,few,TRBJ2-5,TRBV28,CASMAGGSPYQETQYF,TGTGCCAGCATGGCGGGGGGATCCCCGTACCAAGAGACCCAGTACTTC
NA,NA,TRBJ1-6,TRBV25-1,CASSWGESPLHF,TGTGCCAGCAGTTGGGGAGAATCACCCCTCCACTTT
NA,NA,TRBJ1-1,TRBV27,CASSFLGAANTEAFF,TGTGCCAGCAGTTTCCTTGGGGCCGCGAACACTGAAGCTTTCTTT
NA,NA,TRBJ2-1,TRBV20-1,CSATGTSEQFF,TGCAGTGCTACCGGGACTTCTGAGCAGTTCTTC
NA,NA,TRBJ1-2,TRBV2,CASSEDLRAGGLSYTF,TGTGCCAGCAGTGAGGACCTAAGGGCCGGGGGTTTAAGCTACACCTTC
NA,NA,TRBJ1-3,TRBV13,CASSLSAGANGNTIYF,TGTGCCAGCAGCTTATCTGCAGGGGCTAACGGAAACACCATATATTTT
NA,NA,TRBJ2-1,TRBV5-1,CASIVEPGVWDEQFF,TGCGCCAGCATTGTTGAGCCGGGGGTCTGGGATGAGCAGTTCTTC
TRBD1,NA,TRBJ1-1,TRBV4-3,CASSPSWGTGGMNTEAFF,TGCGCCAGCAGCCCCAGCTGGGGGACAGGGGGCATGAACACTGAAGCTTTCTTT
NA,NA,TRBJ1-3,TRBV4-3,CASSPYPHTGSSGNTIYF,TGCGCCAGCAGCCCTTACCCCCATACAGGGAGCTCTGGAAACACCATATATTTT
TRBD1,NA,TRBJ2-2,TRBV4-2,CASSDRDRGTGELFF,TGTGCCAGCAGCGACCGGGACAGGGGCACCGGGGAGCTGTTTTTT
NA,NA,TRBJ1-2,TRBV6-5,CASRAGGGAWSGYTF,TGTGCCAGCAGAGCCGGGGGAGGGGCCTGGAGTGGCTACACCTTC
TRBD2,NA,TRBJ2-2,TRBV4-3,CASSPSRTRKFTGELFF,TGCGCCAGCAGTCCCTCCCGGACTAGGAAATTTACCGGGGAGCTGTTTTTT
NA,NA,TRBJ2-7,TRBV18,CASSPRGIDEQYF,TGTGCCAGCTCACCACGAGGGATCGACGAGCAGTACTTC
NA,NA,TRBJ1-5,TRBV19,CASSIVRQPQHF,TGTGCCAGTAGTATAGTCCGGCAGCCCCAGCATTTT
NA,once,TRBJ2-1,TRBV14,CASSLDWRGEQFF,TGTGCCAGCAGCCTAGACTGGAGGGGTGAGCAGTTCTTC
NA,NA,TRBJ1-5,TRBV4-1,CASSQDPSIRPQHF,TGCGCCAGCAGCCAAGATCCCAGTATTCGGCCCCAGCATTTT
NA,NA,TRBJ2-1,TRBV9,CASSVEGGAWNEQFF,TGTGCCAGCAGCGTAGAAGGGGGGGCTTGGAATGAGCAGTTCTTC
TRBD1,few,TRBJ2-7,TRBV5-1,CASSIRGGGQGSEQYF,TGCGCCAGCAGCATCAGGGGTGGGGGACAGGGTTCCGAGCAGTACTTC
NA,NA,TRBJ1-1,TRBV30,CAWSMAGVRHRRRF,TGTGCCTGGAGTATGGCGGGGGTCCGTCACCGCAGGAGGTTC
NA,NA,TRBJ2-7,TRBV27,CASSPPRGYEQYF,TGTGCCAGCAGTCCTCCGAGGGGGTACGAGCAGTACTTC
TRBD1,once,TRBJ1-4,TRBV7-9,CASSLRGTEHEKLFF,TGTGCCAGCAGCCTCCGGGGGACAGAACATGAAAAACTGTTTTTT
NA,once,TRBJ1-2,TRBV4-1,CASSQPGQFNYGYTF,TGCGCCAGCAGCCAGCCCGGACAGTTCAACTATGGCTACACCTTC
NA,NA,TRBJ1-4,TRBV21-1,CASSKALSPRREKLFF,TGTGCCAGCAGCAAAGCGCTGTCCCCTAGGAGAGAAAAACTGTTTTTT
NA,NA,TRBJ1-2,TRBV25-1,CASSAGANGYTF,TGTGCCAGCAGCGCTGGGGCCAATGGCTACACCTTC
TRBD2,NA,TRBJ2-3,TRBV6-5,CASRAGPDTDTQYF,TGTGCCAGCAGAGCGGGACCTGACACAGATACGCAGTATTTT
NA,NA,TRBJ1-5,TRBV7-2,CASSLAGVPNNQPQHF,TGTGCCAGCAGCTTAGCGGGCGTCCCAAACAATCAGCCCCAGCATTTT
TRBD1,NA,TRBJ1-5,TRBV2,CASSEFGTGGLADQHF,TGTGCCAGCAGTGAATTTGGGACAGGGGGCCTTGCCGACCAGCATTTT
NA,once,TRBJ1-6,TRBV15,CAPNSGSVPCLWGSPLHF,TGTGCCCCCAACTCGGGGAGTGTGCCCTGCCTGTGGGGTTCACCCCTCCACTTT
TRBD1,NA,TRBJ1-5,TRBV6-5,CASNRGRGQPQHF,TGTGCCAGCAACAGGGGTCGAGGTCAGCCCCAGCATTTT
TRBD1,NA,TRBJ2-2,TRBV30,CAWSRQGGPGELFF,TGTGCCTGGAGCAGACAGGGCGGACCCGGGGAGCTGTTTTTT
NA,NA,TRBJ1-2,TRBV19,CASSAQGTNYGYTF,TGTGCCAGTAGTGCGCAGGGGACGAACTATGGCTACACCTTC
NA,NA,TRBJ1-5,TRBV19,CASSISPSYQPQHF,TGTGCCAGTAGTATATCTCCTTCGTATCAGCCCCAGCATTTT
TRBD2,once,TRBJ2-7,TRBV5-4,CASSAGGPSGVYSYEQYF,TGTGCCAGCAGCGCTGGTGGTCCCAGCGGGGTCTACTCCTACGAGCAGTACTTC
TRBD1,NA,TRBJ1-3,TRBV30,CAWTPRTGGIRNTIYF,TGTGCCTGGACCCCCCGGACAGGGGGCATTAGAAACACCATATATTTT
TRBD2,few,TRBJ2-5,TRBV5-1,CASSLAGGKTQYF,TGCGCCAGCAGCTTAGCGGGGGGTAAGACCCAGTACTTC
TRBD2,NA,TRBJ2-2,TRBV9,CASSVGPSGGWNTGELFF,TGTGCCAGCAGCGTAGGTCCTAGCGGGGGTTGGAACACCGGGGAGCTGTTTTTT
NA,NA,TRBJ2-2,TRBV4-1,CASSQTTTGELFF,TGCGCCAGCAGCCAGACTACCACCGGGGAGCTGTTTTTT
NA,few,TRBJ2-7,TRBV4-1,CASSQGHTREQYF,TGCGCCAGCAGCCAAGGACATACCAGGGAGCAGTACTTC
NA,NA,TRBJ2-7,TRBV5-8,CASSLYRESYEQYF,TGTGCCAGCAGCCTTTACAGGGAATCCTACGAGCAGTACTTC
NA,NA,TRBJ1-5,TRBV30,CAGGGRNSNQPQHF,TGTGCCGGAGGAGGGAGAAATAGCAATCAGCCCCAGCATTTT
TRBD1,once,TRBJ1-2,TRBV5-4,CASIPGQGMDYGYTF,TGTGCCAGCATTCCCGGACAGGGGATGGACTATGGCTACACCTTC
NA,NA,TRBJ2-1,TRBV11-2,CASSLDRSNEQFF,TGTGCCAGCAGCTTAGATAGATCCAATGAGCAGTTCTTC
TRBD1,NA,TRBJ1-1,TRBV5-1,CASSTGALGTEAFF,TGCGCCAGCAGCACAGGGGCCTTGGGCACTGAAGCTTTCTTT
NA,NA,TRBJ1-6,TRBV3-1/TRBV3-2,CASSHGRVASPLHF,TGTGCCAGCAGCCACGGCAGGGTTGCTTCACCCCTCCACTTT
NA,NA,TRBJ1-3,TRBV18,CASSRAGVLPGNTIYF,TGTGCCAGCTCCCGAGCCGGGGTGCTCCCTGGAAACACCATATATTTT
TRBD2,NA,TRBJ2-5,TRBV5-6,CASSFWRGARETQYF,TGTGCCAGCAGCTTTTGGCGGGGGGCCCGGGAGACCCAGTACTTC
NA,NA,TRBJ2-3,TRBV19,CASSPTSRAGGTQYF,TGTGCCAGTAGTCCGACGTCGAGGGCAGGCGGTACGCAGTATTTT
NA,NA,TRBJ1-2,TRBV6-2/TRBV6-3,CASSSQGHYGYTF,TGTGCCAGCAGTTCGCAGGGCCACTATGGCTACACCTTC
NA,NA,TRBJ2-7,TRBV5-5,CASSLVPVVGASSYEQYF,TGTGCCAGCAGCTTGGTGCCGGTGGTAGGGGCGAGCTCCTACGAGCAGTACTTC